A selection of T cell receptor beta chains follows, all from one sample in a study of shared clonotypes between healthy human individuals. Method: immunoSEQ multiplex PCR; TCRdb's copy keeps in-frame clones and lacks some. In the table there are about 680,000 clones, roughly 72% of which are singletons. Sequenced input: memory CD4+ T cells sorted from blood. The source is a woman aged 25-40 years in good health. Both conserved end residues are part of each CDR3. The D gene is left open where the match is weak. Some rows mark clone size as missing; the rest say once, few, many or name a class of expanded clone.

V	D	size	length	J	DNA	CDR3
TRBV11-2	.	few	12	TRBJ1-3	TGTGCCAGCAGCTTAGTCGTGAACACCATATATTTT	CASSLVVNTIYF
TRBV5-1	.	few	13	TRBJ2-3	TGCGCCAGCAGCTTGGACCCGGGGGATACGCAGTATTTT	CASSLDPGDTQYF
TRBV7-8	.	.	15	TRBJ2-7	TGTGCCAGCAGTCCCAGGTTACTTAGCTCCTACGAGCAGTACTTC	CASSPRLLSSYEQYF
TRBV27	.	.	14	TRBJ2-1	TGTGCCAGCAGTCCTCCCGAGTCCCAAAAGGGACAGTTCTTC	CASSPPESQKGQFF
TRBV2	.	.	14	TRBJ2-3	TGTGCCAGCACCCCAAGGGGGAAAACAGATACGCAGTATTTT	CASTPRGKTDTQYF
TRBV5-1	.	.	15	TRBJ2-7	TGCGCCAGCAGTTTGAGAACAGAGAGCTCCTACGAGCAGTACTTC	CASSLRTESSYEQYF
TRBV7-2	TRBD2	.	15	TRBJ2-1	TGTGCCAGCAGTGACCAACTAGCGGGAGTTAGTGAGCAGTTCTTC	CASSDQLAGVSEQFF
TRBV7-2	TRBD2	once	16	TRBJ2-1	TGTGCCAGCACCCCAAACGCCCTAGCGGGGAACAATGAGCAGTTCTTC	CASTPNALAGNNEQFF
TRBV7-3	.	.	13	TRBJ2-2	TGTGCCAGCAGCTTAGGGTGGACCGGGGAGCTGTTTTTT	CASSLGWTGELFF
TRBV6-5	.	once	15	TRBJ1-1	TGTGCCAGCAGCCCACTGGACAGCCATTATACTGAAGCTTTCTTT	CASSPLDSHYTEAFF
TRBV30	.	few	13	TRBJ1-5	TGTGCCTGGAGTCACAAAAGCAATCAGCCCCAGCATTTT	CAWSHKSNQPQHF
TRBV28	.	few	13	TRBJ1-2	TGTGCCAGCAGCCCCGGGGGCTCGGGAGGCTACACCTTC	CASSPGGSGGYTF
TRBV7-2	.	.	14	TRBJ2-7	TGTGCCAGCAGCTTAGGGCCGGTTTCCTACGAGCAGTACTTC	CASSLGPVSYEQYF
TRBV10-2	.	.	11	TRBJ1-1	TGCGCCAGCAGTGAGGGCACTGAAGCTTTCTTT	CASSEGTEAFF
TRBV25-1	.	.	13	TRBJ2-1	TGTGCCAGCAGTGAATACGGTAACAATGAGCAGTTCTTC	CASSEYGNNEQFF
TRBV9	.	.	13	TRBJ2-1	TGTGCCAGCAGCCGGGACTGGGTGAATGAGCAGTTCTTC	CASSRDWVNEQFF
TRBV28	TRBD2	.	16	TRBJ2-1	TGTGCCAGCAGTCACCTAGCGGGAGGGCGGCAGTATGAGCAGTTCTTC	CASSHLAGGRQYEQFF
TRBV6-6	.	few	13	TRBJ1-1	TGTGCCAGCAGTTACTCGTCCGAGGGTGGAGCTTTCTTT	CASSYSSEGGAFF
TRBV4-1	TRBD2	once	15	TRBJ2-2	TGCGCCAGCAGCCAAGGCTGGGGAGGGCCCGGGGAGCTGTTTTTT	CASSQGWGGPGELFF
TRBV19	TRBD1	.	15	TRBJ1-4	TGTGCCAGTAGTATCCAGGGACAGAGTAATGAAAAACTGTTTTTT	CASSIQGQSNEKLFF
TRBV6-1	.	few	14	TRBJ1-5	TGTGCCAGCAGTGACAGGGGAAGCAATCAGCCCCAGCATTTT	CASSDRGSNQPQHF
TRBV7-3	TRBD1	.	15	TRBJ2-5	TGTGCCAGCAGGCAACCGAGGGACAGGGGAGAGACCCAGTACTTC	CASRQPRDRGETQYF
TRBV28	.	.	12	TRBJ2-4	TGTGCCAGCAGTTTTGGAGGGTCCATTCAGTACTTC	CASSFGGSIQYF
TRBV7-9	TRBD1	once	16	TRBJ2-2	TGTGCCAGCAGCTCCCGGGACAGCCGACGTTCCGGGGAGCTGTTTTTT	CASSSRDSRRSGELFF
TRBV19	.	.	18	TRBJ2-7	TGTGCCAGTAGTCCCACTGCGACAGCCTGGACTGAGGGATACGAGCAGTACTTC	CASSPTATAWTEGYEQYF
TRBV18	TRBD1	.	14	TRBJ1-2	TGTGCCAGCTCGCACAGGGGAGACCATGATGGCTACACCTTC	CASSHRGDHDGYTF
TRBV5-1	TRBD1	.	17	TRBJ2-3	TGCGCCAGCAGCTTAGTGACAGGGATCACACAAAAAGATACGCAGTATTTT	CASSLVTGITQKDTQYF
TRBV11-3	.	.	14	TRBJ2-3	TGTGCCAGCAGCAATGGACGAAGCACAGATACGCAGTATTTT	CASSNGRSTDTQYF
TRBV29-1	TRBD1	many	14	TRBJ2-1	TGCAGCGTCGCAGACAGGGGGGGGAGCGATGAGCAGTTCTTC	CSVADRGGSDEQFF
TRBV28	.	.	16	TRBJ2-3	TGTGCCAGCAGTTTTCCCGGGACGGATATCACAGATACGCAGTATTTT	CASSFPGTDITDTQYF
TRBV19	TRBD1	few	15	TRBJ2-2	TGTGCCAGTAGTATCCGGACAGGGTACACCGGGGAGCTGTTTTTT	CASSIRTGYTGELFF
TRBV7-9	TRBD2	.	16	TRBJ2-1	TGTGCCAGCAGCGTAGGGTTTAGCGGGAACAGGAATGAGCAGTTCTTC	CASSVGFSGNRNEQFF
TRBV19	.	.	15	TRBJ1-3	TGTGCCAGTAGCACCGGGGGGACCTCTGGAAACACCATATATTTT	CASSTGGTSGNTIYF
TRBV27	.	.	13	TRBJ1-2	TGTGCCAGCAGTTTAGACAGTGACTATGGCTACACCTTC	CASSLDSDYGYTF
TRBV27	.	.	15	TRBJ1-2	TGTGCCAGCACCCTGGTAGCAGGGCCCACACGAGGCTACACCTTC	CASTLVAGPTRGYTF
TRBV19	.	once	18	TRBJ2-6	TGTGCCAGTAGGTCCCACGGGGGTGAATTATCTGGGGCCAACGTCCTGACTTTC	CASRSHGGELSGANVLTF
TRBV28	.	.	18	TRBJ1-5	TGTGCCAGCAGTCTAACGGGATGGGACGCACAGGGTCATCAGCCCCAGCATTTT	CASSLTGWDAQGHQPQHF
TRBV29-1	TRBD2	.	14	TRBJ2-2	TGCAGCGTGGGACTAGCGACTTACACCGGGGAGCTGTTTTTT	CSVGLATYTGELFF
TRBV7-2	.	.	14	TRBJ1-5	TGTGCCAGCAGCTTATTATTTGGGAATCAGCCCCAGCATTTT	CASSLLFGNQPQHF
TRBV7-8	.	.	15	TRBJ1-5	TGTGCCAGCAGCCAGAGGCGGCAGGGCAAGCAGCCCCAGCATTTT	CASSQRRQGKQPQHF
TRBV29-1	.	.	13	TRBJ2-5	TGCAGCGTTGATAAGGGTGCGGGAGAGACCCAGTACTTC	CSVDKGAGETQYF